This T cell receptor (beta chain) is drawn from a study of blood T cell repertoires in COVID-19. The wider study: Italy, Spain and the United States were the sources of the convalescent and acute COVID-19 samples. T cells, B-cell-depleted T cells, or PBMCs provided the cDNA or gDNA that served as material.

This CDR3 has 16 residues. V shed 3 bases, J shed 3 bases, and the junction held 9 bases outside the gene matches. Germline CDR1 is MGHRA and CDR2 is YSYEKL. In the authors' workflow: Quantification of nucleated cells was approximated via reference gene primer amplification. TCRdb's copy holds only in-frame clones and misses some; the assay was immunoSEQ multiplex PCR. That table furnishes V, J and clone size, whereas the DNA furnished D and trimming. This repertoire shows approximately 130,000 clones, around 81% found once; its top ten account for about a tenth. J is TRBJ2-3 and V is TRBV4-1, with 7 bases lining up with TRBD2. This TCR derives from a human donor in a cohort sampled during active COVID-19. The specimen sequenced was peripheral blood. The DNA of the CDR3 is TGCGCCAGCAGCCAGTACTCCGGGACTAAGACAGATACGCAGTATTTT. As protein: CASSQYSGTKTDTQYF.